A selection of T cell receptor beta chains follows, all from one sample in a study of OX40 agonist ivuxolimab in advanced cancers. Profiling relied on immunoSEQ multiplex PCR, and the TCRdb table lists in-frame clones only, not all of them. The sample lists 60,000 to 85,000 clones; roughly nine tenths were seen once. Sample: CD4+ or CD8+ T cells sorted from blood, taken in a trial of the OX40 agonist ivuxolimab. The receptors stem from an adult with an advanced solid tumor such as melanoma, head and neck, liver or kidney cancer. The CDR3 runs from the conserved cysteine through the conserved F or W. A D gene is named only where the DNA matches it firmly. Rows give clone size only sometimes, using once, few, many, or a class for an expanded clone.

cdr3_nt cdr3_aa v_call cdr3_length clone_size d_call j_call
TGTGCCAGTTCACCACGACAGGGTACTCAGCCCCAGCATTTT CASSPRQGTQPQHF TRBV6-1 14 - TRBD1 TRBJ1-5
TGTGCCAGCAGCTGGGGCCCAGGTACTGGGCAGTTCTTC CASSWGPGTGQFF TRBV11-3 13 - - TRBJ2-1
TGCGCCAGCAGCTTGGAACAGACTGGAAACACCATATATTTT CASSLEQTGNTIYF TRBV5-1 14 - - TRBJ1-3
TGTGCCAGCGGGGGGCCCCTCTACGAGCAGTACTTC CASGGPLYEQYF TRBV6-5 12 - - TRBJ2-7
TGTGCCAGCCTACTAGCAGACGAGCAGTACTTC CASLLADEQYF TRBV2 11 - - TRBJ2-7
TGCGCCAGCAGCTCACAGCAGGAGACCCAGTACTTC CASSSQQETQYF TRBV5-1 12 - - TRBJ2-5
TGTGCCAGCAGGCAGGGAGCTAACTATGGCTACACCTTC CASRQGANYGYTF TRBV6-5 13 - - TRBJ1-2
TGCGCCAGCAGGGATCTAGCGGGAGCCAATGAGCAGTTCTTC CASRDLAGANEQFF TRBV5-1 14 - TRBD2 TRBJ2-1
TGCGCCAGCAGCTCCCAAACGGTAACCTACGAGCAGTACTTC CASSSQTVTYEQYF TRBV5-1 14 - - TRBJ2-7
TGTGCCAGCAGCTTAGGACTAGCGGGGCCGGGATACACCGGGGAGCTGTTTTTT CASSLGLAGPGYTGELFF TRBV9 18 few TRBD2 TRBJ2-2
TGTGCCAGCAGCTTGCCGGTCAGCAACTACGAGCAGTACTTC CASSLPVSNYEQYF TRBV7-2 14 - - TRBJ2-7
TGTGCCAGCAGCTTAATGAGCAATCAGCCCCAGCATTTT CASSLMSNQPQHF TRBV7-2 13 - - TRBJ1-5